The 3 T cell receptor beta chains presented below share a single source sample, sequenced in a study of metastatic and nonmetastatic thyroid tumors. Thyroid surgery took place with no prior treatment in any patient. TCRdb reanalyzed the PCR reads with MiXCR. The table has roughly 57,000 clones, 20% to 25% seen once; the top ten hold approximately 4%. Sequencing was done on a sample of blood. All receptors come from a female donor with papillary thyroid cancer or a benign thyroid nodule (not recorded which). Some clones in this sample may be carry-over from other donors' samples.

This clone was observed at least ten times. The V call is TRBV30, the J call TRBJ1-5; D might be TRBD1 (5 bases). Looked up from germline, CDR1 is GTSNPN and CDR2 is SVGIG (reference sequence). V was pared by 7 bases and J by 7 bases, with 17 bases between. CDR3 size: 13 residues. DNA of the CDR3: TGTGCCTTCCCGTGCCGGGGGGGGCAGCCCCAGCATTTT. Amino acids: CAFPCRGGQPQHF.

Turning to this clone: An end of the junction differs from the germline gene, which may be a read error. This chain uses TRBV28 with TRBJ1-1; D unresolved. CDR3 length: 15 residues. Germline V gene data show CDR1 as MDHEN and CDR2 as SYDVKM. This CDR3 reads CASNLVWRLNTEAFF. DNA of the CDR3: TGTGCGAGCAACCTCGTGTGGCGCCTTAACACTGAAGCTTTCTTT.

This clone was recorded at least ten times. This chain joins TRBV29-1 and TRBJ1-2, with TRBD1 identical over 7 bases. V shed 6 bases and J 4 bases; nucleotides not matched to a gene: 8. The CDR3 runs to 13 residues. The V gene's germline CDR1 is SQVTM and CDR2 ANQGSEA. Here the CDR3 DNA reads TGCAGCGTCGGGACAGTCCTACCCTATGGCTACACCTTC. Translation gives CSVGTVLPYGYTF. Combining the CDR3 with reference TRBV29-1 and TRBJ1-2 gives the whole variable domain SAVISQKPSRDICQRGTSLTIQCQVDSQVTMMFWYRQQPGQSLTLIATANQGSEATYESGFVIDKFPISRPNLTFSTLTVSNMSPEDSSIYLCSVGTVLPYGYTFGSGTRLTVV.